This record looks at one T cell receptor beta chain sequence and its context. The CDR3 is 14 amino acids. The germline CDR1 and CDR2 sequences are SQVTM and ANQGSEA. V lost 4 bases, J lost 7 bases, and 9 bases stayed unmatched. Source study methods: Reference gene primer amplification gave nucleated cell count estimates. Data came from immunoSEQ multiplex PCR; TCRdb stores just in-frame clones and leaves some out. The V and J calls and clone size come from that table; D and trimming were worked out from the DNA. Altogether roughly 83,000 clones are present, more than 85% being singletons, with the ten largest covering around 7.3%. The sample belongs to a study of blood T cell repertoires in COVID-19. Turning to the study itself: COVID-19 samples collected from the United States, Italy and Spain covered acute and convalescent phases. Nucleic acid was either cDNA or gDNA, and it came from T cells, B-cell-depleted T cells, or PBMCs.

The specimen sequenced was peripheral blood. The V call is TRBV29-1, the J call TRBJ1-2, with 10 bases lining up with TRBD1. The clonotype was recovered from a man older than 75 with active or convalescent COVID-19. CDR3 in amino acids: CSVGGGQGVSGYTF. CDR3 DNA sequence: TGCAGCGTTGGGGGAGGACAGGGGGTTTCTGGCTACACCTTC.